This passage covers 4 T cell receptor beta chains from one sample sequenced in a study of T-cell reconstitution after alpha-beta-depleted transplantation in children. Unique molecular identifiers tagged the TCRbeta library. TCRdb re-called the PCR reads with MiXCR, one entry per CDR3 protein. This table has hundreds of thousands of distinct CDR3 sequences, over 25% appearing once. This specimen was PBMCs from the stem cell graft donor, taken from the stem cell graft. Receptors were obtained from a human donor who donated a stem cell graft to a child with aplastic anemia.

The rearrangement links TRBV27 to TRBJ1-1; 8 positions agree with TRBD1. The germline gives CDR1 MNHEY, CDR2 SMNVEV (reference sequence). Unmatched junction bases numbered 8, after V lost 5 bases and J lost 0 bases. The CDR3 extends over 16 amino acids. This chain's CDR3 is CASSPTGGMMNTEAFF. The CDR3 DNA sequence: TGTGCCAGCAGTCCTACAGGGGGAATGATGAACACTGAAGCTTTCTTT.

This clonotype showed up just a few times. The chain uses TRBV6-2 or TRBV6-3 and TRBJ1-1; D might be TRBD1 (5 bases). This CDR3 is 17 amino acids long. V lost 0 bases, J lost 1 base, and 15 bases lay in between. Germline loops: CDR1 MNHEY, CDR2 SVGEGT. The CDR3 DNA reads as TGTGCCAGCAGTTACTCGTTTGGGAGGGGATGGAACACTGAAGCTTTCTTT. It is translated as CASSYSFGRGWNTEAFF.

The V and J genes are TRBV6-1 and TRBJ2-7; D remains ambiguous. In germline, CDR1 is MNHNS, CDR2 SASEGT. V dropped 1 base and J dropped 0 bases, with 10 bases sitting between them. CDR3 length equals 15 residues. CDR3 coding DNA: TGTGCCAGCAGTGAAGTGCTCACGAGCTCCTACGAGCAGTACTTC. It encodes CASSEVLTSSYEQYF.

This clonotype was seen a handful of times. The rearrangement joins TRBV28 to TRBJ2-3; 12 bases are shared with TRBD2. Germline V gives CDR1 MDHEN, CDR2 SYDVKM. After removal of 6 bases from V and 3 bases from J, the junction contained 10 bases not matched to a gene. This CDR3 comprises 17 residues. The CDR3 is CASSSLGGLAGTDTQYF. The DNA for the CDR3 is TGTGCCAGCAGCAGTTTAGGTGGACTAGCGGGAACAGATACGCAGTATTTT.